The 6 T cell receptor beta chains given below trace back to one sample, sequenced in a study of OX40 agonist ivuxolimab in advanced cancers. TCRdb's table, derived via immunoSEQ multiplex PCR, lists solely in-frame clones and lacks some. This repertoire shows about 62,000 clones, over 75% found once; its top ten account for approximately 0.27%. The source material was CD4+ or CD8+ T cells sorted from blood, sampled in a trial of the OX40 agonist ivuxolimab. The receptor source for this set is an adult with an advanced solid tumor such as melanoma, head and neck, liver or kidney cancer.

The J gene is TRBJ2-2, the V gene TRBV4-1; D unresolved. Germline CDR1 and CDR2: MGHRA and YSYEKL. The CDR3 runs to 17 residues. Trimming stripped 0 bases from V and 0 bases from J, with 11 bases between. The CDR3 nucleotides read TGCGCCAGCAGCCAAGATATTACAACCGCGAACACCGGGGAGCTGTTTTTT. Its protein is CASSQDITTANTGELFF.

This chain uses TRBV11-3 with TRBJ1-2, with unresolved D. The CDR3 spans 14 residues. Germline assignment: CDR1 SGHNT and CDR2 YENEEA. Trimming cost V 0 bases and J 0 bases, with 5 bases left between them. The CDR3 loop is CASSLERSNYGYTF. The CDR3 nucleotides are TGTGCCAGCAGCTTAGAAAGGTCTAACTATGGCTACACCTTC.

This rearrangement joins TRBV27 to TRBJ2-1; D not certain. Deletions cut 5 bases from V and 0 bases from J, with 11 bases between. The germline CDR1 and CDR2 sequences are MNHEY and SMNVEV (reference sequence). This CDR3 region has 15 residues. The CDR3 protein is CASSPHSDSYNEQFF. As DNA, the CDR3 is TGTGCCAGCAGTCCGCACTCCGACTCCTACAATGAGCAGTTCTTC.

This chain connects TRBV5-1 to TRBJ2-7; 8 nucleotides agree with TRBD2. CDR1 SGHRS and CDR2 YFSETQ come from the germline V gene. The CDR3 runs 15 residues. V lost 0 bases and J lost 7; bases outside the gene matches: 9. The CDR3 protein is CASSLVSLAGGEQYF. The CDR3, as DNA: TGCGCCAGCAGCTTGGTTAGTCTAGCGGGTGGAGAGCAGTACTTC.

The chain employs TRBV18 and TRBJ1-3; perhaps TRBD1 as D (6 bases). Looked up from germline, CDR1 is KGHSH and CDR2 is LQKENI. The ends were cut back, 3 bases at V and 0 bases at J, with 21 bases in the middle. This CDR3 contains 19 residues. The CDR3 DNA is TGTGCCAGCTCACCTCTACGGACACAGGGAAGGACCTCTGGAAACACCATATATTTT. Amino acids: CASSPLRTQGRTSGNTIYF.

The CDR3 protein is CSVVPGLAGSEQFF. The DNA for the CDR3 is TGCAGCGTTGTCCCGGGACTAGCGGGAAGTGAGCAGTTCTTC. The chain has TRBV29-1 and TRBJ2-1; 13 nucleotides align to TRBD2. The CDR3 consists of 14 residues. CDR1 SQVTM and CDR2 ANQGSEA come from the germline V gene. Unmatched junction bases numbered 6, after V lost 4 bases and J lost 9 bases.